One T cell receptor beta chain is described in this entry. Its target is not known. Compared with germline, one end of the junction differs, possibly owing to a read error. Clones were read by immunoSEQ multiplex PCR, and TCRdb kept only the in-frame ones, dropping some. The sample consists of some 140,000 clones, about 94% of them appearing once. This sample was taken from a study of T cell responses to AZD1222 COVID-19 vaccine. Regarding the study as a whole: Among vaccine-associated CD4 TCRs, coverage spanned spike, with dominance at 160-218 and 743-854.

The CDR3 loop spans 15 amino acids. Germline V lookup: CDR1 ENHRY, CDR2 SYGVKD. The V and J genes are TRBV10-3 and TRBJ1-1; possibly TRBD1 for D (6 bases). The specimen comprised peripheral blood, sampled on day 0 of AZD1222 vaccination. This TCR was sampled from an adult in good health. CDR3 nucleotide sequence: TGTGCCATCAGTGGAACAGACAGGACGAACGCTGAAGCTTTCTTT. This sequence encodes CAISGTDRTNAEAFF.